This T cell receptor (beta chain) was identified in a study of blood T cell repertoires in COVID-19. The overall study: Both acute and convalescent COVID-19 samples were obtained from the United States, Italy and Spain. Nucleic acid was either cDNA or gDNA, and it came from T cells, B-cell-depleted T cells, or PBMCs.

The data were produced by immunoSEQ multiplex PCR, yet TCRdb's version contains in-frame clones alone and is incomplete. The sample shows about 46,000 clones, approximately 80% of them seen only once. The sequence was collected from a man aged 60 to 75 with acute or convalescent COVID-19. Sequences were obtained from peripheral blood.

The CDR3 sequence is CASSYPLASMNTEAFF. The CDR3 bases are TGTGCCAGCAGTTACCCCCTCGCTAGTATGAACACTGAAGCTTTCTTT. The chain uses TRBV6-2 or TRBV6-3 and TRBJ1-1; the D is unclear. The CDR3 runs 16 residues. With 2 bases removed from V and 0 bases from J, the gap between germline ends came to 13 bases. Germline-derived CDR1 and CDR2 are MNHEY and SVGEGT.